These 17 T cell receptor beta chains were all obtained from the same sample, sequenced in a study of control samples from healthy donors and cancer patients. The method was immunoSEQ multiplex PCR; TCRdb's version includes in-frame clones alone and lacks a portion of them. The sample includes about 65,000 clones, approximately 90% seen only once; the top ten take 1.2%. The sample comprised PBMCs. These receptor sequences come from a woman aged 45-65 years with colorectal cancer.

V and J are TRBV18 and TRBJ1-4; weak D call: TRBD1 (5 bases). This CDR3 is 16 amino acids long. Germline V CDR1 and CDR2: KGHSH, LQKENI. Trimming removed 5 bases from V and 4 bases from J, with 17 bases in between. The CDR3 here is CASSNRDRGYNEKLFF. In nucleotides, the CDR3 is TGTGCCAGCTCAAACCGGGACCGCGGCTATAATGAAAAACTGTTTTTT.

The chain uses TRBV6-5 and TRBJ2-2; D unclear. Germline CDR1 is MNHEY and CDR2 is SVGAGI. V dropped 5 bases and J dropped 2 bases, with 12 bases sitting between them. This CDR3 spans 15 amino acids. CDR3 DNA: TGTGCCAGCAGTCCCATAGGAACTAACACCGGGGAGCTGTTTTTT. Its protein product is CASSPIGTNTGELFF.

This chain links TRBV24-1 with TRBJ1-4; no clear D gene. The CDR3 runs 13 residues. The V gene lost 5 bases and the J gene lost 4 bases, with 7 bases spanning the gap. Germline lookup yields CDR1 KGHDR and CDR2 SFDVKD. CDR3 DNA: TGTGCCACCAGTGCTGCTATTAATGAAAAACTGTTTTTT. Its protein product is CATSAAINEKLFF.

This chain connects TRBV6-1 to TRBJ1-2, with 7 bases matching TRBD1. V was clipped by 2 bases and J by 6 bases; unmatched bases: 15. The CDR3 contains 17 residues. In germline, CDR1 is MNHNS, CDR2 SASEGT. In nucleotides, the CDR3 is TGTGCCAGCAGTGAAAGAGGGAGGGGGCGGCTACGCCATGGCTACACCTTC. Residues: CASSERGRGRLRHGYTF.

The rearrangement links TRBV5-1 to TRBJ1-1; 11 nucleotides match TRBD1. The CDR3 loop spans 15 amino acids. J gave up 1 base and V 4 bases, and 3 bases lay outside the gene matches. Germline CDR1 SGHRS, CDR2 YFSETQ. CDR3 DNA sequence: TGCGCCAGCAGCATTGGGACAGGGGGGAACACTGAAGCTTTCTTT. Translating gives CASSIGTGGNTEAFF.

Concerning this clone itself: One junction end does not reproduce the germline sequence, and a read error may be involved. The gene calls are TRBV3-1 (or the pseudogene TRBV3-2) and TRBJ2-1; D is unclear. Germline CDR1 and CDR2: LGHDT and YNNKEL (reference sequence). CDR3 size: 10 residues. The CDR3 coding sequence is TGTGCCAGCAGCCAAGGGCACTTGGTCTTC. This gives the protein CASSQGHLVF.

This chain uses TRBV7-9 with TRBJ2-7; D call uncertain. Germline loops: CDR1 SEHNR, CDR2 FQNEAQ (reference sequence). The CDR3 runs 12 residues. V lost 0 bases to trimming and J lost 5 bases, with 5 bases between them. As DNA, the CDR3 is TGTGCCAGCAGCTTAGCGTTCCACGAGCAGTACTTC. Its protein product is CASSLAFHEQYF.

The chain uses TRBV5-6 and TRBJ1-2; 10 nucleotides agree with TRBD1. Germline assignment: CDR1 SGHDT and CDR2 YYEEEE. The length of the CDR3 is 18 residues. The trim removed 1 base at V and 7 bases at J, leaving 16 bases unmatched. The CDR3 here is CASSLSYGSDRGLSGYTF. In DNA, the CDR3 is TGTGCCAGCAGCTTGAGTTACGGTTCGGACAGGGGGTTGTCTGGCTACACCTTC.

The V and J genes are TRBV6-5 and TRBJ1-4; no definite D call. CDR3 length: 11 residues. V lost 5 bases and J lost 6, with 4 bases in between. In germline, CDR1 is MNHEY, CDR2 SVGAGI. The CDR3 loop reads CASSPDEKLFF. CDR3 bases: TGTGCCAGCAGTCCCGATGAAAAACTGTTTTTT.

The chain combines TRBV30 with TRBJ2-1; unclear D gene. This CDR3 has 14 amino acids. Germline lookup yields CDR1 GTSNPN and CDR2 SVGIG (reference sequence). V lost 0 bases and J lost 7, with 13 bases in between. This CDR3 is CAWSVLSVGNEQFF. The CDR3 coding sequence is TGTGCCTGGAGTGTATTGTCCGTGGGGAATGAGCAGTTCTTC.

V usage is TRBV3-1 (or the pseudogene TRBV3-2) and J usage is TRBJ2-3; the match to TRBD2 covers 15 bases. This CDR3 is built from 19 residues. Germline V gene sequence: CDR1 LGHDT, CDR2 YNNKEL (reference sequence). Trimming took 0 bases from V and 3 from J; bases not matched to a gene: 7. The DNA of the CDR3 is TGTGCCAGCAGCCAAGATAGCGGGACTAGCGGGGGGATGACAGATACGCAGTATTTT. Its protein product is CASSQDSGTSGGMTDTQYF.

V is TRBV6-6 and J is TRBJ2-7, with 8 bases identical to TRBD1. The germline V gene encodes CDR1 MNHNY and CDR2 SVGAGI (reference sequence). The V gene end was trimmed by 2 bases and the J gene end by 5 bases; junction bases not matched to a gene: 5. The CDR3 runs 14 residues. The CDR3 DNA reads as TGTGCCAGCAGTTACCGACAGGGGTGGGACGAGCAGTACTTC. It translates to CASSYRQGWDEQYF.

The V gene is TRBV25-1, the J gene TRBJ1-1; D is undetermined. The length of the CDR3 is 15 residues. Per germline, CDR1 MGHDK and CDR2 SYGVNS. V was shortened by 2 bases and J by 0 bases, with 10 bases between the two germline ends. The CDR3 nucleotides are TGTGCCAGCAGTGAAGTTGGGCCCATGAACACTGAAGCTTTCTTT. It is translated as CASSEVGPMNTEAFF.

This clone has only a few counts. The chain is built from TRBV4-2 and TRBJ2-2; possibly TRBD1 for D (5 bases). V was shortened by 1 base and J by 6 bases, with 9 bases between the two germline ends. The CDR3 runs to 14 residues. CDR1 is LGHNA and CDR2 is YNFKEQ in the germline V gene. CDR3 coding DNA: TGTGCCAGCAGCCAAGGACAGCCTTCCGGGGAGCTGTTTTTT. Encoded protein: CASSQGQPSGELFF.

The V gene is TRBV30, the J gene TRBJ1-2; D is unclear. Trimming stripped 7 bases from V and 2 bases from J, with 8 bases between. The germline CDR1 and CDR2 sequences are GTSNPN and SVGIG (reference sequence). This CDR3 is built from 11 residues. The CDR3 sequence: CALQGNYGYTF. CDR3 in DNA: TGTGCCTTGCAAGGGAACTATGGCTACACCTTC.

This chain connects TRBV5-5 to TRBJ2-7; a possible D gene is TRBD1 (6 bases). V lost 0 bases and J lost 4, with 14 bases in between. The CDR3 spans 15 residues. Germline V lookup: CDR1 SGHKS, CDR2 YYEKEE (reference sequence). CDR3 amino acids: CASSLEQGYGYEQYF. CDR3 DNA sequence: TGTGCCAGCAGCTTGGAGCAGGGGTATGGGTACGAGCAGTACTTC.

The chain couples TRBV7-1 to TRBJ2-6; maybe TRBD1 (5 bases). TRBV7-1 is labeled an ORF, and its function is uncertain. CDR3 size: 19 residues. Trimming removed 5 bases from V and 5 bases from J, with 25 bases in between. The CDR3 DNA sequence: TGTGCCAGCAGCAAGAGGCGTCACGAGGACAAAGGTCGGGCCAACGTCCTGACTTTC. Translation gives CASSKRRHEDKGRANVLTF.